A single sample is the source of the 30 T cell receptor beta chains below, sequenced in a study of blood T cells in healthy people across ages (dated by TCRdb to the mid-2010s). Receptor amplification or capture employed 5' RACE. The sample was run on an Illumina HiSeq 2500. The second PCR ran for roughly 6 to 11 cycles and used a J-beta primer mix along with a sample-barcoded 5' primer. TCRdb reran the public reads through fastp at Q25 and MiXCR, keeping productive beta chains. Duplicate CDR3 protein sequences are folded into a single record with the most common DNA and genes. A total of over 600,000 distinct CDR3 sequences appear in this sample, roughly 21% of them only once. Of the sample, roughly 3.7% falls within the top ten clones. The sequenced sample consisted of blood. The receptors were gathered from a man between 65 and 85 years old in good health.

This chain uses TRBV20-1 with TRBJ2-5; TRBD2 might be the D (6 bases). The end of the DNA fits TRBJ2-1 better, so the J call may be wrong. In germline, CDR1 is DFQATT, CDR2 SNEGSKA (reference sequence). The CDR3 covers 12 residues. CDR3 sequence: CSAPVYGGEQFF. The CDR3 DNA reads TGCAGTGCCCCAGTTTACGGGGGTGAGCAGTTCTTC.

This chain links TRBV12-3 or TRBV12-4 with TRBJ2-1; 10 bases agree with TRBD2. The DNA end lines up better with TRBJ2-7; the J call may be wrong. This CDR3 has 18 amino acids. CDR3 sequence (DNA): TGTGCCAGCGGGACGGAAGTGCTATGGACTAGCGGCACCTACGAGCAGTACTTC. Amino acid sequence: CASGTEVLWTSGTYEQYF.

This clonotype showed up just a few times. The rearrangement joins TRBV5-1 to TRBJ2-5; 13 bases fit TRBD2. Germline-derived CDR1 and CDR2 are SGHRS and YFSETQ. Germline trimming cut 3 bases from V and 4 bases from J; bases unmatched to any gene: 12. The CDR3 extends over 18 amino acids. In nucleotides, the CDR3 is TGCGCCAGCAGCTCGGACCGGACTAGCGGGAGTTTCACAGAGACCCAGTACTTC. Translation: CASSSDRTSGSFTETQYF.

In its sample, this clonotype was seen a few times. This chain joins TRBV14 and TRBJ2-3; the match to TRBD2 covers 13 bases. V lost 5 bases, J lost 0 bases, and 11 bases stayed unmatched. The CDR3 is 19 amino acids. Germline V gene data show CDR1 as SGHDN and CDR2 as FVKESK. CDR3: CASSFRSGTSGESTDTQYF. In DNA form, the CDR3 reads TGTGCCAGCAGCTTCCGATCCGGGACTAGCGGGGAGAGCACAGATACGCAGTATTTT.

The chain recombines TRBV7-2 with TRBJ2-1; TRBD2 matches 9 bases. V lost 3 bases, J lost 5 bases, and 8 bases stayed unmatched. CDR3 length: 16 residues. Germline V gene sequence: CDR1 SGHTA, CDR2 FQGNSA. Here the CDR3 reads CASSFSPGLANNEQFF. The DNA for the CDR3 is TGTGCCAGCAGCTTCTCCCCCGGACTAGCGAACAATGAGCAGTTCTTC.

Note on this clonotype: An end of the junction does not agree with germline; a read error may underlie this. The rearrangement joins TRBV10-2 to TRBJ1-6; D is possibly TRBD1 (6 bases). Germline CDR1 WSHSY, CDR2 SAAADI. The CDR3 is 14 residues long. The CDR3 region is CACRGQGINSPLHF. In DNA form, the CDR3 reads TGCGCCTGCAGGGGCCAGGGGATAAATTCACCCCTCCACTTT.

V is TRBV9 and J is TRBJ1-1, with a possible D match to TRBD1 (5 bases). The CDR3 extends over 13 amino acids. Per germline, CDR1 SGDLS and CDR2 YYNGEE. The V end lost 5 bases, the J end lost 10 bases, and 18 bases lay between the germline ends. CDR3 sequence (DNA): TGTGCCAGCAGTAAGGGGTCCTCCGCAGGAGCTTTCTTT. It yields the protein CASSKGSSAGAFF.

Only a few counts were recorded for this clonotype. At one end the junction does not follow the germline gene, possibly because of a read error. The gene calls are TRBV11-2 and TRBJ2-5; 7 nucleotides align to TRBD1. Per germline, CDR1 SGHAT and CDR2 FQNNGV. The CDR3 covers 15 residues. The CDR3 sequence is CASSLDGDRVETQYF. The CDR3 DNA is TGTGCCAGCAGTTTAGACGGCGACAGGGTTGAGACCCAGTACTTC. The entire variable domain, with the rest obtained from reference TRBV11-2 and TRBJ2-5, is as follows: EAGVAQSPRYKIIEKRQSVAFWCNPISGHATLYWYQQILGQGPKLLIQFQNNGVVDDSQLPKDRFSAERLKGVDSTLKIQPAKLEDSAVYLCASSLDGDRVETQYFGPGTRLLVL.

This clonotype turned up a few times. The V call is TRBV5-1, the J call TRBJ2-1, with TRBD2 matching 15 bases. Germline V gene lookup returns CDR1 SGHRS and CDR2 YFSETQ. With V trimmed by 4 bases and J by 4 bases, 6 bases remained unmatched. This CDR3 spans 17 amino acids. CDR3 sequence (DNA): TGCGCCAGCAGCACCGGACTAGCGGGAGGGATTTACAATGAGCAGTTCTTC. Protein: CASSTGLAGGIYNEQFF.

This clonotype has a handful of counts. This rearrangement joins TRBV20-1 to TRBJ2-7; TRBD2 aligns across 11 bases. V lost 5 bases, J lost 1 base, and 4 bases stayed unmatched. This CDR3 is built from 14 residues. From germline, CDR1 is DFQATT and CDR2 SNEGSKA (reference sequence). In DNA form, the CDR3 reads TGCAGTGCTCCACTAGCGGGAGTATCCTACGAGCAGTACTTC. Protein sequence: CSAPLAGVSYEQYF.

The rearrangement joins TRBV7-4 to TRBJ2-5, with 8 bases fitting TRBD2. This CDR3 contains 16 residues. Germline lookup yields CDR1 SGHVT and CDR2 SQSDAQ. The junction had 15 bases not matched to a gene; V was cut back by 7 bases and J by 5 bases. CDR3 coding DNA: TGTGCCAGCACCAGCGGGAGCCTAAAGTCGCGGGAGACCCAGTACTTC. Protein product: CASTSGSLKSRETQYF.

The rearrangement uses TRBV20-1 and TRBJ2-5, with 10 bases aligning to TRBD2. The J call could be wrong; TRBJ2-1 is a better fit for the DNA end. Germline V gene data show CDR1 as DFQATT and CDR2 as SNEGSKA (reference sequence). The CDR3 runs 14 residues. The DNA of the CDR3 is TGCAGTGCTAGTGCGCTAGCGGGAGTGGATGAGCAGTTCTTC. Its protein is CSASALAGVDEQFF.

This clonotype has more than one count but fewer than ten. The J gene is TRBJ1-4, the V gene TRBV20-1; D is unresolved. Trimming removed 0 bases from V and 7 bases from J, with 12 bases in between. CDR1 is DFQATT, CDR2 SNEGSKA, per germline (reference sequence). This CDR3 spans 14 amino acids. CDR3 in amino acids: CSARDEIRVEKLFF. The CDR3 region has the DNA TGCAGTGCTAGAGATGAGATTCGGGTTGAAAAACTGTTTTTT.

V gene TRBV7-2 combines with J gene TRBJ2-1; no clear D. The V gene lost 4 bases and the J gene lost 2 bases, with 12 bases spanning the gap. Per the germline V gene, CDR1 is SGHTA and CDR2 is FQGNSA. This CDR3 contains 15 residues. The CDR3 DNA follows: TGTGCCAGCAGCTCCGGCACCATAACCTACAATGAGCAGTTCTTC. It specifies CASSSGTITYNEQFF. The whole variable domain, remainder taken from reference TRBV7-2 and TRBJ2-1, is GAGVSQSPSNKVTEKGKDVELRCDPISGHTALYWYRQSLGQGLEFLIYFQGNSAPDKSGLPSDRFSAERTGGSVSTLTIQRTQQEDSAVYLCASSSGTITYNEQFFGPGTRLTVL.

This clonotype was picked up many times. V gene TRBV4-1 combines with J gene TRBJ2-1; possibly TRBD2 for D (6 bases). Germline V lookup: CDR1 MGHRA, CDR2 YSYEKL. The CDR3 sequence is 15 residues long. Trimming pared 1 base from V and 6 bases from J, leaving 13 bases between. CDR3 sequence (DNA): TGCGCCAGCAGCCAAGGGCGCGGGATTCTCAATGAGCAGTTCTTC. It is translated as CASSQGRGILNEQFF.

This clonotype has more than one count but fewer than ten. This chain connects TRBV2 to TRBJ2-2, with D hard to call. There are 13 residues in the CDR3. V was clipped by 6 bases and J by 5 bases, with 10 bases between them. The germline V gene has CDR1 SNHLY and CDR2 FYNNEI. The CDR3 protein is CASRVSGTGELFF. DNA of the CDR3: TGTGCCAGCAGGGTCAGTGGGACCGGGGAGCTGTTTTTT.

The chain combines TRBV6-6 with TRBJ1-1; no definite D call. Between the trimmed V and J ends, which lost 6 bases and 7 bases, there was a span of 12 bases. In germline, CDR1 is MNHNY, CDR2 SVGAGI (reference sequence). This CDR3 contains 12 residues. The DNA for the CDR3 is TGTGCCAGCAGGCCTCAGAAAAATGAAGCTTTCTTT. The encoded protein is CASRPQKNEAFF.

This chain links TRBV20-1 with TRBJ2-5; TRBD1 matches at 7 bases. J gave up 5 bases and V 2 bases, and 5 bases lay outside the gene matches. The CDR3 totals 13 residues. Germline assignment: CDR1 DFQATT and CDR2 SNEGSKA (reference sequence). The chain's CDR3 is CSARKGAGETQYF. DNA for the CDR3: TGCAGTGCTAGAAAGGGGGCGGGTGAGACCCAGTACTTC.

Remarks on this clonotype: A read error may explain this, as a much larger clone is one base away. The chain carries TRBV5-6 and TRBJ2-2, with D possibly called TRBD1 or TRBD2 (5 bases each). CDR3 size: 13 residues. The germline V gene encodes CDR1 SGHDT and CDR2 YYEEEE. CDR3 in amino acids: CASSSPGTGQLFF. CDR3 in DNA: TGTGCCAGCAGCAGCCCAGGGACCGGGCAGCTGTTTTTT.

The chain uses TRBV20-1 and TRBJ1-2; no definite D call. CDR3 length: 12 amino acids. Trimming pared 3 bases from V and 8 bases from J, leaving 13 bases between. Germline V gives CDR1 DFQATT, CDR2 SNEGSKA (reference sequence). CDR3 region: CSASRQTSGYTF. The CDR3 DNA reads TGCAGTGCTAGCCGGCAGACCTCCGGCTACACCTTC.

The CDR3 DNA reads as TGTGCCAGCAGCTTGACGCAGGGGGCTCGTGGCTACACCTTC. As protein: CASSLTQGARGYTF. V usage is TRBV7-2 and J usage is TRBJ1-2; 8 bases are a match to TRBD1. Unmatched junction bases numbered 7, after V lost 3 bases and J lost 7 bases. Germline assignment: CDR1 SGHTA and CDR2 FQGNSA. The CDR3 has 14 residues.

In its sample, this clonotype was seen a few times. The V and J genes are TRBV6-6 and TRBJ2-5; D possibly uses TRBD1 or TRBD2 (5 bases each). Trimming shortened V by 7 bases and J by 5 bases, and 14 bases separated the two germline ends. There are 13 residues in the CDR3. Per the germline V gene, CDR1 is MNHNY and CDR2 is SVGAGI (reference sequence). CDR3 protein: CASTFEGLETQYF. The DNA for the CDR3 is TGTGCCAGCACCTTCGAGGGGTTGGAGACCCAGTACTTC.

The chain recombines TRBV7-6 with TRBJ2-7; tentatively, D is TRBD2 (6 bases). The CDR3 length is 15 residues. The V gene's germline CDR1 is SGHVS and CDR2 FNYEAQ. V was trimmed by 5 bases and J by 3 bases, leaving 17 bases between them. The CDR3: CASSLRSSGIYEQYF. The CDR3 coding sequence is TGTGCCAGCAGCCTTCGAAGTAGCGGAATCTACGAGCAGTACTTC.

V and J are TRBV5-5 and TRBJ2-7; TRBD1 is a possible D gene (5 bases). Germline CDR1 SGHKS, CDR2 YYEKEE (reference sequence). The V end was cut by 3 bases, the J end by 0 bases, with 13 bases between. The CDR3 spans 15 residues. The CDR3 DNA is TGTGCCAGCAGCTCCGGACACGCAGGCTCCTACGAGCAGTACTTC. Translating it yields CASSSGHAGSYEQYF.

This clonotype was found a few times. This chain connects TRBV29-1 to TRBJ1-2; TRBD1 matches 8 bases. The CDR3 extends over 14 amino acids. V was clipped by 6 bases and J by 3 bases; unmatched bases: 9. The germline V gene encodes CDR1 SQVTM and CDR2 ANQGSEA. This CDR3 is CSVGRQGTDYGYTF. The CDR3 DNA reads TGCAGCGTCGGACGACAGGGGACTGACTATGGCTACACCTTC.

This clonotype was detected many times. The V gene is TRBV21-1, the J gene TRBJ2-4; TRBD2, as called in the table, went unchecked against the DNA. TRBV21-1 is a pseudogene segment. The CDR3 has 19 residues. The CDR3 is CASSKLTLSGSLPKNIQYF. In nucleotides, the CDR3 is TGTGCCAGCAGCAAATTGACACTCAGCGGGAGCCTGCCCAAAAACATTCAGTACTTC.

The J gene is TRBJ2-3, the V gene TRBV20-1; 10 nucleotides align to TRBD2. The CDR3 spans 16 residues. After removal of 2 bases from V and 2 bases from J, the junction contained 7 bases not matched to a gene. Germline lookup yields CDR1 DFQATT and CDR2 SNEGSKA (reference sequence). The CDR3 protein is CSARKWTSGTTDTQYF. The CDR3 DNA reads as TGCAGTGCTAGAAAATGGACTAGCGGAACCACAGATACGCAGTATTTT.

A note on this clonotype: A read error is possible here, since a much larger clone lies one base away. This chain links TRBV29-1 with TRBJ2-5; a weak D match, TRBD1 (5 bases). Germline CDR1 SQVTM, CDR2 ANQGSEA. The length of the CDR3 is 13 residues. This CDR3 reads CGVEASGFETQYF. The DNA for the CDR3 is TGCGGCGTTGAAGCGTCAGGGTTTGAGACCCAGTACTTC.

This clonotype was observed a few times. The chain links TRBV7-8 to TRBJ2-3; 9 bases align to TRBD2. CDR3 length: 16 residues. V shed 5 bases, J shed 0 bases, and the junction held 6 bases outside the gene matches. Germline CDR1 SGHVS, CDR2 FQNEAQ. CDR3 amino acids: CASSRLAATSTDTQYF. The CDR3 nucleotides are TGTGCCAGCAGCAGACTAGCGGCTACAAGCACAGATACGCAGTATTTT.

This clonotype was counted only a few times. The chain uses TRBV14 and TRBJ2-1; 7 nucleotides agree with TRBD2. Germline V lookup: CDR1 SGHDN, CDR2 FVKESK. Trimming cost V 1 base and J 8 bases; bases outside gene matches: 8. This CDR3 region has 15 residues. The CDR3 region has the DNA TGTGCCAGCAGCCAAGCTAGTGGGAGGGTCCATGAGCAGTTCTTC. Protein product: CASSQASGRVHEQFF.